The 31 T cell receptor beta chains below were found in one sample sequenced in a study of T cell responses to AZD1222 COVID-19 vaccine. Data came from immunoSEQ multiplex PCR; TCRdb stores just in-frame clones and leaves some out. The sample holds approximately 180,000 clones, roughly nine tenths seen once. The specimen was peripheral blood, collected 28 days after the second dose of the MenACWY control vaccine. These receptors all come from an adult who received the MenACWY meningococcal vaccine as a control.

The genes are TRBV7-7 and TRBJ2-2, with 11 bases matching TRBD2. The length of the CDR3 is 14 residues. The trim removed 8 bases at V and 6 bases at J, leaving 5 bases unmatched. CDR1 and CDR2 (germline): SSHAT, FNYEAQ (reference sequence). This CDR3 reads CASGGTSGPGELFF. The CDR3 nucleotides are TGTGCCAGCGGGGGGACTAGCGGTCCCGGGGAGCTGTTTTTT. The whole variable domain, filled in from reference TRBV7-7 and TRBJ2-2, reads GAGVSQSPRYKVTKRGQDVTLRCDPISSHATLYWYQQALGQGPEFLTYFNYEAQPDKSGLPSDRFSAERPEGSISTLTIQRTEQRDSAMYRCASGGTSGPGELFFGEGSRLTVL.

This clone was observed a single time. This rearrangement joins TRBV3-1 (or the pseudogene TRBV3-2) to TRBJ1-4; tentatively, D is TRBD1 (5 bases). CDR3 length: 16 amino acids. The ends were cut back, 3 bases at V and 8 bases at J, with 19 bases in the middle. The germline V gene has CDR1 LGHDT and CDR2 YNNKEL (reference sequence). The CDR3 region is CASSQLARVPEEKLFF. CDR3 in DNA: TGTGCCAGCAGCCAGCTCGCCAGGGTACCGGAGGAAAAACTGTTTTTT.

This clone was found a few times. The chain has TRBV25-1 and TRBJ2-1, with 7 bases lining up with TRBD1. Germline trimming cut 4 bases from V and 7 bases from J; bases unmatched to any gene: 10. Germline V gene data show CDR1 as MGHDK and CDR2 as SYGVNS. CDR3 size: 15 residues. The CDR3 sequence is CASSAHRDSGNEQFF. CDR3 nucleotide sequence: TGTGCCAGCAGTGCCCACCGGGACAGTGGGAATGAGCAGTTCTTC.

The chain is built from TRBV27 and TRBJ2-1; D may be TRBD1 (5 bases). Germline V lookup: CDR1 MNHEY, CDR2 SMNVEV (reference sequence). The CDR3 is 13 amino acids. Trimming took off 4 bases at V and 10 bases at J, with 14 bases between the two ends. As DNA, the CDR3 is TGTGCCAGCAGTTCCCCTGGACGACAGGAGCAGTTCTTC. Translating gives CASSSPGRQEQFF.

The chain couples TRBV29-1 to TRBJ1-5; no firm D call. Trimming shortened V by 6 bases and J by 7 bases, and 13 bases separated the two germline ends. This CDR3 contains 12 residues. Germline loops: CDR1 SQVTM, CDR2 ANQGSEA. The CDR3 DNA reads TGCAGCGTCGGGGTTGCTGGGCAGCCCCAGCATTTT. Translated: CSVGVAGQPQHF.

The J gene is TRBJ1-3, the V gene TRBV5-5; D is unresolved. This CDR3 has 14 residues. V dropped 1 base and J dropped 0 bases, with 5 bases sitting between them. Per germline, CDR1 SGHKS and CDR2 YYEKEE (reference sequence). As DNA, the CDR3 is TGTGCCAGCAGCTTGTCGAGCTCTGGAAACACCATATATTTT. It codes for CASSLSSSGNTIYF.

The rearrangement uses TRBV5-1 and TRBJ1-1; the D gene is possibly TRBD1 (5 bases). V was clipped by 6 bases and J by 4 bases, with 16 bases between them. The CDR3 runs to 14 residues. Germline V gene sequence: CDR1 SGHRS, CDR2 YFSETQ. CDR3 sequence (DNA): TGCGCCAGCACCGTACAGGCGACGGGCACTGAAGCTTTCTTT. Protein: CASTVQATGTEAFF.

The chain combines TRBV9 with TRBJ2-3, with TRBD2 matching 12 bases. V lost 3 bases to trimming and J lost 0 bases; unmatched junction nucleotides: 8. CDR3 length: 18 residues. The germline CDR1 and CDR2 sequences are SGDLS and YYNGEE. The CDR3 loop reads CASSAGTSGLTSTDTQYF. CDR3 DNA sequence: TGTGCCAGCAGCGCCGGGACTAGCGGGCTTACTAGCACAGATACGCAGTATTTT.

The chain carries TRBV3-1 (or the pseudogene TRBV3-2) and TRBJ2-7, with D perhaps TRBD1 (5 bases). Trimming pared 0 bases from V and 3 bases from J, leaving 18 bases between. This CDR3 is built from 17 residues. Germline CDR1 LGHDT, CDR2 YNNKEL (reference sequence). The CDR3 DNA reads as TGTGCCAGCAGCCAAGAAGGGCCGTGGGGCTTATTCTACGAGCAGTACTTC. Translating it yields CASSQEGPWGLFYEQYF.

This clone was seen a few times. The V call is TRBV2, the J call TRBJ1-5, with D perhaps TRBD1 (5 bases). Germline V gene data show CDR1 as SNHLY and CDR2 as FYNNEI. CDR3 length: 16 residues. Deletions cut 0 bases from V and 2 bases from J, with 11 bases between. The CDR3 nucleotides are TGTGCCAGCAGTGAAGCCAGGGATTGGGGCAATCAGCCCCAGCATTTT. Its protein product is CASSEARDWGNQPQHF.

The chain couples TRBV30 to TRBJ1-5; D may be TRBD1 (5 bases). V lost 0 bases to trimming and J lost 2 bases, with 8 bases between them. Per germline, CDR1 GTSNPN and CDR2 SVGIG (reference sequence). The CDR3 length is 14 residues. In nucleotides, the CDR3 is TGTGCCTGGAGTGTACTCAGGGGCAATCAGCCCCAGCATTTT. It specifies CAWSVLRGNQPQHF.

The V gene is TRBV7-2, the J gene TRBJ2-1, with D perhaps matching TRBD1 (5 bases). The CDR3 length is 15 residues. Between the trimmed V and J ends, which lost 5 bases and 0 bases, there was a span of 11 bases. Germline loops: CDR1 SGHTA, CDR2 FQGNSA. DNA for the CDR3: TGTGCCAGCAGCCCTAGGGGAAGCTCCTACAATGAGCAGTTCTTC. Residues: CASSPRGSSYNEQFF.

The count of this clone is one. The CDR3 region has the DNA TGTGCCAGCAGTCATAGGGGGAAGGATCAGCCCCAGCATTTT. Protein: CASSHRGKDQPQHF. This sequence joins TRBV7-9 and TRBJ1-5, with a tentative D call TRBD1 (6 bases). V lost 6 bases and J 5 bases, leaving 14 bases between the germline ends. CDR3 length: 14 residues. Germline-derived CDR1 and CDR2 are SEHNR and FQNEAQ (reference sequence).

The chain employs TRBV6-5 and TRBJ2-3, with 9 bases that match TRBD1. Germline V gives CDR1 MNHEY, CDR2 SVGAGI. This CDR3 comprises 14 residues. The V segment lost 6 bases and the J segment 2 bases; nucleotides outside the gene matches: 3. This CDR3 is CASRGQGSTDTQYF. The CDR3 DNA reads TGTGCCAGCAGGGGACAGGGATCCACAGATACGCAGTATTTT.

V is TRBV19 and J is TRBJ1-5; no reliable D call. The germline CDR1 and CDR2 sequences are LNHDA and SQIVND (reference sequence). The CDR3 contains 14 residues. Trimming shortened V by 7 bases and J by 9 bases, and 19 bases separated the two germline ends. In DNA, the CDR3 is TGTGCCAGTACCGGCGGTCAGGAGTTAGGGCCCCAGCATTTT. As protein: CASTGGQELGPQHF.

This clone was seen just once. The chain uses TRBV11-1 and TRBJ2-1; D unclear. There are 14 residues in the CDR3. Per germline, CDR1 SGHAT and CDR2 FQDESV (reference sequence). V lost 4 bases and J lost 0, with 7 bases in between. The CDR3 coding sequence is TGTGCCAGCAGCTCATCGAGCTCCTACAATGAGCAGTTCTTC. Translation gives CASSSSSSYNEQFF.

The genes are TRBV2 and TRBJ2-5; D possibly corresponds to TRBD2 (5 bases). Per germline, CDR1 SNHLY and CDR2 FYNNEI. CDR3 size: 11 residues. V was shortened by 4 bases and J by 10 bases, with 10 bases between the two germline ends. The CDR3 region is CASSVEGGQYF. CDR3 DNA sequence: TGTGCCAGCAGTGTCGAGGGTGGCCAGTACTTC.

This clone was picked up one time. The V gene is TRBV21-1, the J gene TRBJ1-5. TRBV21-1 is an annotated pseudogene. The CDR3 length is 17 residues. The CDR3 DNA follows: TGTGCCAGCAGCCTGACCGACCGGGACCTCCGGGGGCAGCCCCAGCATTTT. Translated: CASSLTDRDLRGQPQHF.

V gene TRBV10-3 combines with J gene TRBJ1-5; 7 bases align to TRBD1. Germline V gene sequence: CDR1 ENHRY, CDR2 SYGVKD. The length of the CDR3 is 14 residues. V was clipped by 2 bases and J by 5 bases; unmatched bases: 3. The CDR3, as DNA: TGTGCCATCAGTGAGGACAGGGAATATCAGCCCCAGCATTTT. It translates to CAISEDREYQPQHF.

The chain carries TRBV24-1 and TRBJ2-1; the match to TRBD1 covers 8 bases. Germline CDR1 reads KGHDR; CDR2 reads SFDVKD. This CDR3 is 13 amino acids long. The junction had 7 bases not matched to a gene; V was cut back by 8 bases and J by 8 bases. CDR3 DNA: TGTGCCACCAATTCAGGGGGCTTCGATGAGCAGTTCTTC. It encodes CATNSGGFDEQFF.

The chain has TRBV3-1 (or the pseudogene TRBV3-2) and TRBJ1-6, with D possibly matching TRBD1 (5 bases). Deletions cut 1 base from V and 6 bases from J, with 10 bases between. This CDR3 contains 15 residues. Germline-derived CDR1 and CDR2 are LGHDT and YNNKEL (reference sequence). In nucleotides, the CDR3 is TGTGCCAGCAGCCAAGTTAAGGGACGTAATTCACCCCTCCACTTT. This gives the protein CASSQVKGRNSPLHF.

This chain joins TRBV10-3 and TRBJ2-3; 9 positions match TRBD1. Germline V gives CDR1 ENHRY, CDR2 SYGVKD. The ends lost 0 bases at V and 3 bases at J; junction bases unmatched: 4. The length of the CDR3 is 16 residues. The CDR3 is CAISESRDRATDTQYF. The CDR3 nucleotides are TGTGCCATCAGTGAGTCCCGGGACAGGGCAACAGATACGCAGTATTTT.

CDR3 in amino acids: CASTRAGGGTGELFF. The CDR3 DNA is TGTGCCAGCACTCGAGCGGGAGGGGGCACCGGGGAGCTGTTTTTT. This rearrangement joins TRBV27 to TRBJ2-2; 10 positions agree with TRBD2. The CDR3 loop spans 15 amino acids. V was clipped by 7 bases and J by 4 bases; unmatched bases: 6. Germline assignment: CDR1 MNHEY and CDR2 SMNVEV (reference sequence).

The chain recombines TRBV28 with TRBJ2-3, with 7 bases lining up with TRBD2. CDR1 and CDR2 (germline): MDHEN, SYDVKM. The CDR3 length is 12 residues. The junction had 5 bases not matched to a gene; V was cut back by 8 bases and J by 6 bases. In DNA form, the CDR3 reads TGTGCCAGCGCGGGAGTGGCGGATACGCAGTATTTT. Translating it yields CASAGVADTQYF.

J is TRBJ2-7 and V is TRBV7-2; no definite D call. V gave up 0 bases and J gave up 4 bases, with 7 bases separating them. Germline CDR1 is SGHTA and CDR2 is FQGNSA. The CDR3 has 13 residues. CDR3 residues: CASSLAWGYEQYF. The DNA for the CDR3 is TGTGCCAGCAGCTTAGCTTGGGGTTACGAGCAGTACTTC.

V and J are TRBV5-1 and TRBJ2-1; unclear D gene. Germline loops: CDR1 SGHRS, CDR2 YFSETQ. The CDR3 spans 14 residues. V lost 1 base, J lost 7 bases, and 12 bases lay in between. In DNA form, the CDR3 reads TGCGCCAGCAGCTTGAGTTTGCGACAAAATGAGCAGTTCTTC. Translated: CASSLSLRQNEQFF. Together with reference TRBV5-1 and TRBJ2-1, the CDR3 gives the full variable domain: KAGVTQTPRYLIKTRGQQVTLSCSPISGHRSVSWYQQTPGQGLQFLFEYFSETQRNKGNFPGRFSGRQFSNSRSEMNVSTLELGDSALYLCASSLSLRQNEQFFGPGTRLTVL.

This chain links TRBV29-1 with TRBJ2-1, with D unclear. Germline CDR1 reads SQVTM; CDR2 reads ANQGSEA. This CDR3 comprises 12 residues. V lost 4 bases to trimming and J lost 6 bases, with 10 bases between them. In DNA form, the CDR3 reads TGCAGCGTTGCTGAAGGGCGCAATGAGCAGTTCTTC. Translating gives CSVAEGRNEQFF.

This clone was detected a few times. This sequence joins TRBV10-3 and TRBJ1-5; possible D gene TRBD1, 6 bases. There are 12 residues in the CDR3. The germline CDR1 and CDR2 sequences are ENHRY and SYGVKD. V was shortened by 5 bases and J by 13 bases, with 15 bases between the two germline ends. The CDR3 DNA reads TGTGCCATCAGTACCCTTCAGGGGACACAGCATTTT. Its protein is CAISTLQGTQHF.

In this sample, this clone turned up once. The chain links TRBV19 to TRBJ2-7; TRBD2 matches at 8 bases. Losses at the gene ends were 5 bases for V and 3 bases for J; bases not matched to a gene: 3. CDR1 and CDR2 (germline): LNHDA, SQIVND (reference sequence). The CDR3 consists of 13 residues. Here the CDR3 DNA reads TGTGCCAGTAGTTTGAGCGGGAGCTACGAGCAGTACTTC. As protein: CASSLSGSYEQYF.

The genes are TRBV11-3 and TRBJ2-2; D is unclear. From germline, CDR1 is SGHNT and CDR2 YENEEA. V lost 2 bases to trimming and J lost 4 bases, with 8 bases between them. This CDR3 has 14 amino acids. CDR3 coding DNA: TGTGCCAGCAGCTTAAATCTTCCCACCGGGGAGCTGTTTTTT. Translated: CASSLNLPTGELFF.

The DNA for the CDR3 is TGTGCCAGCTTCGCCCGTGGTTCACCCCTCCACTTT. This sequence encodes CASFARGSPLHF. The gene calls are TRBV28 and TRBJ1-6; D remains unclear. CDR3 length: 12 amino acids. Germline CDR1 is MDHEN and CDR2 is SYDVKM. Trimming pared 8 bases from V and 9 bases from J, leaving 11 bases between.